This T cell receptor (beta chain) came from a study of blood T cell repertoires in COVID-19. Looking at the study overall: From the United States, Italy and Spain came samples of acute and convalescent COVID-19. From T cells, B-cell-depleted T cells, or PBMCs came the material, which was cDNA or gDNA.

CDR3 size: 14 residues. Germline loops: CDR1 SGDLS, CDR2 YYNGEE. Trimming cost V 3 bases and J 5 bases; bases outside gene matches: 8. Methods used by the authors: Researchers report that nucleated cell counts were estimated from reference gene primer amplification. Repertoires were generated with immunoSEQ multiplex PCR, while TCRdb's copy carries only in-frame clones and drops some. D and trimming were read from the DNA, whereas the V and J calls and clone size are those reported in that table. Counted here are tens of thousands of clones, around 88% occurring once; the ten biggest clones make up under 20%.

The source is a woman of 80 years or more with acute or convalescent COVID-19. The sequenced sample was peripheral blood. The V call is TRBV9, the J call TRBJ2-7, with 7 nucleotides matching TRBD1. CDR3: CASSASGGSNEQYF. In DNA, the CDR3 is TGTGCCAGCAGCGCTTCAGGGGGTTCCAACGAGCAGTACTTC.